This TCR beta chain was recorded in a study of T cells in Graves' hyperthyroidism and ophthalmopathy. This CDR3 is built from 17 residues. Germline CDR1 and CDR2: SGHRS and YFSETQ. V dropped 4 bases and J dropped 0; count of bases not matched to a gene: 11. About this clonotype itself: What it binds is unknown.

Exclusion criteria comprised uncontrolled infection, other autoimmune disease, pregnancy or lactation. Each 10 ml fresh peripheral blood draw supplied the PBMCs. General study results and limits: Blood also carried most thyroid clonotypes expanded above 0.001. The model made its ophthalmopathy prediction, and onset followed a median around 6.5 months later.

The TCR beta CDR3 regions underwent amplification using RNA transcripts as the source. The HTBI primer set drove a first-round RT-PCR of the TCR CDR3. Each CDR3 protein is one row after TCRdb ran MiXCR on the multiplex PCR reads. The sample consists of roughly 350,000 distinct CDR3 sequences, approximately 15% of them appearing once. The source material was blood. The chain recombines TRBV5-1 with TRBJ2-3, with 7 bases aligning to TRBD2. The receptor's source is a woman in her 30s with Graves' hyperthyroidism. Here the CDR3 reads CASSDLLAFSSTDTQYF. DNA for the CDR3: TGCGCCAGCAGCGACCTACTAGCGTTCTCTAGCACAGATACGCAGTATTTT.